The T cell receptor beta chain under discussion was sequenced for a study of T cells expressing NK-cell markers. Study details: Sorted CD3+CD56+NKG2C+, CD3+CD56+NKG2C- and CD3+CD56-NKG2C+ T-cell subsets were beta-chain profiled.

Concerning this clonotype: Its antigen is undetermined.

There are 14 residues in the CDR3. Germline values: CDR1 LGHNA, CDR2 YNFKEQ. Whole-study findings and limits: Topping the CD3+CD56-NKG2C+ fraction as well were these clonotypes, in a few donors. NKG2C+ dominant clonotypes from several donors made up about 1.0-8% of CD8+ T cells.

The authors made TCR beta cDNA libraries by 5'RACE template switching. This switching added a universal primer site and UMIs. TCRdb re-called the 5' RACE reads and catalogs CDR3 proteins one per entry, DNA excluded. This sample's table has a few hundred thousand distinct CDR3 sequences. The source is a man younger than 35 in good health. The sequenced material came from blood T cells: a sorted CD56 or NKG2C T cell subset, CD4+ or CD8+ T cells, or bulk PBMC T cells (not recorded which). The gene calls are TRBV4-2 and TRBJ2-5. The CDR3 protein is CASSQDFIGETQYF.